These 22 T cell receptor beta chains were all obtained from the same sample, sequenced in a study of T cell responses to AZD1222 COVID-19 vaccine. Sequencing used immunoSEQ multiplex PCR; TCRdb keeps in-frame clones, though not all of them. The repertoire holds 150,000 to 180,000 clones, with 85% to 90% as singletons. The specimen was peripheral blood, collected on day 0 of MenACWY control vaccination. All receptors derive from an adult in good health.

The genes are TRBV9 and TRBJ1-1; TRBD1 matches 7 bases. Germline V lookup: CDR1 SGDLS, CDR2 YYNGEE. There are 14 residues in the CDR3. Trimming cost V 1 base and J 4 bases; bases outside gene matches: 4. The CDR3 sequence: CASSVKGAGTEAFF. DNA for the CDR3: TGTGCCAGCAGCGTAAAGGGGGCAGGCACTGAAGCTTTCTTT.

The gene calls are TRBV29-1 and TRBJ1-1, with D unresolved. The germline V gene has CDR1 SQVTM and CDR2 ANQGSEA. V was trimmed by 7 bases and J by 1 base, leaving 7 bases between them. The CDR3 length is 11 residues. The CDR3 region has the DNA TGCAGCGGAGAGCAGAACACTGAAGCTTTCTTT. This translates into CSGEQNTEAFF.

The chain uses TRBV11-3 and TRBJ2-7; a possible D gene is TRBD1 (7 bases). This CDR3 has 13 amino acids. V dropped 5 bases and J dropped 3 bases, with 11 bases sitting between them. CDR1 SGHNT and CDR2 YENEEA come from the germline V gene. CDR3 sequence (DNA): TGTGCCAGCAGCCAGGGGGGCTACTACGAGCAGTACTTC. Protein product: CASSQGGYYEQYF.

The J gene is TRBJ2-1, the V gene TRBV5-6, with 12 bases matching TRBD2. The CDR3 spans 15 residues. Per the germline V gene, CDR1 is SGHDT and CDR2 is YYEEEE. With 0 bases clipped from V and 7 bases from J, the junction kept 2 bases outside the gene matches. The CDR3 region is CASSLGLAGVNEQFF. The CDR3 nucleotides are TGTGCCAGCAGCTTGGGACTAGCGGGAGTTAATGAGCAGTTCTTC.

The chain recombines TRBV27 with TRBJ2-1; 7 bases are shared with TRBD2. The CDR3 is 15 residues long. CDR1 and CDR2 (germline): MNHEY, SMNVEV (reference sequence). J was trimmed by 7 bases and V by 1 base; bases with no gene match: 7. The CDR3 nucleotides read TGTGCCAGCAGTTTATGGGAGGGCGGGAAGAATGAGCAGTTCTTC. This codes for CASSLWEGGKNEQFF.

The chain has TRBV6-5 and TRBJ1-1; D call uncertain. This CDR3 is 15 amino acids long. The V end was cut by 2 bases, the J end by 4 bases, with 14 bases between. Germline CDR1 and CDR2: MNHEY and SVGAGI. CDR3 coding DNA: TGTGCCAGCAGTTACGATACCGGTCAGTCCACTGAAGCTTTCTTT. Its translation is CASSYDTGQSTEAFF.

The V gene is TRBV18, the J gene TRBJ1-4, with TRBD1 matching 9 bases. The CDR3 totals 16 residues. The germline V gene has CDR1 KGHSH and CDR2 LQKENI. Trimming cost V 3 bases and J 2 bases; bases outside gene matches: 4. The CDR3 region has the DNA TGTGCCAGCTCACCGGGACAGGGTGGGACTAATGAAAAACTGTTTTTT. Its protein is CASSPGQGGTNEKLFF.

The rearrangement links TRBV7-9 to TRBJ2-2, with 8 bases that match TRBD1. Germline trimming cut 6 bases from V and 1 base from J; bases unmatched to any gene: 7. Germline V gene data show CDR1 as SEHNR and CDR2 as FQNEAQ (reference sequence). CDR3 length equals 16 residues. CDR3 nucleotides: TGTGCCAGCAGTCCCACCGGGACAGGGAACACCGGGGAGCTGTTTTTT. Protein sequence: CASSPTGTGNTGELFF.

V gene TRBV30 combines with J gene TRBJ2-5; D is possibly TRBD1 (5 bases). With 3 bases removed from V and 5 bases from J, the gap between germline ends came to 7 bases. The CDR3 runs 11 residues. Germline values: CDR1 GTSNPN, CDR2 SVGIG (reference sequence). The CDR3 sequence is CAWRGVETQYF. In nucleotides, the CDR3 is TGTGCCTGGAGAGGGGTCGAGACCCAGTACTTC.

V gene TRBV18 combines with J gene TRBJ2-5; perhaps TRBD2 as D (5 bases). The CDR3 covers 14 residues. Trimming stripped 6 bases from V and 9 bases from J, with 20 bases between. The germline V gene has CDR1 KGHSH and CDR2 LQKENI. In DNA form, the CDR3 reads TGTGCCAGCTCTTCGGACTTCCCCAAGAGACCCCAGTACTTC. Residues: CASSSDFPKRPQYF.

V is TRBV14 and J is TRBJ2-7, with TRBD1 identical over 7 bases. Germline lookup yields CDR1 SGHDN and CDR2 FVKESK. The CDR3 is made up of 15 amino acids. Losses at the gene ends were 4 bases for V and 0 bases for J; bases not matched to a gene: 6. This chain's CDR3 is CASSPDRTYSYEQYF. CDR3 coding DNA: TGTGCCAGCAGCCCGGACAGGACTTACTCCTACGAGCAGTACTTC.

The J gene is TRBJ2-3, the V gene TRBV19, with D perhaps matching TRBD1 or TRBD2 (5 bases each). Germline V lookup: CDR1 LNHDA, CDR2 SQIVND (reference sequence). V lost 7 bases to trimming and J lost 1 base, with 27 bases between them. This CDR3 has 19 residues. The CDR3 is CASTLGRGLGVGGTDTQYF. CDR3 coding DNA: TGTGCCAGTACCCTTGGAAGGGGTCTCGGGGTGGGAGGCACAGATACGCAGTATTTT.

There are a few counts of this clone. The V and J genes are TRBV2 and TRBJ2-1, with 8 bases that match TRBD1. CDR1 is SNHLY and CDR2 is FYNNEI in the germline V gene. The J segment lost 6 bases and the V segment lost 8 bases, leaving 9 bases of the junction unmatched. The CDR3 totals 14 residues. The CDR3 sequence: CASLRQGYVNEQFF. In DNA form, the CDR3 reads TGTGCCAGCTTACGACAGGGGTACGTCAATGAGCAGTTCTTC.

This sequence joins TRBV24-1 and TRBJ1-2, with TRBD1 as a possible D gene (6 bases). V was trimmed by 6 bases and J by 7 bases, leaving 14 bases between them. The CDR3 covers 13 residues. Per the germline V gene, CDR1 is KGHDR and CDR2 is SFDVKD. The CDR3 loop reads CATSRGLMVGYTF. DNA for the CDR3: TGTGCCACCAGTCGGGGGCTCATGGTTGGCTACACCTTC.

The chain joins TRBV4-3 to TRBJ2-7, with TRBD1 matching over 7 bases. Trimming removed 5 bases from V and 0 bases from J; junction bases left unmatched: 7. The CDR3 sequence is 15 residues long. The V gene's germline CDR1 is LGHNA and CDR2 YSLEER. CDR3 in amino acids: CASSLDRFSSYEQYF. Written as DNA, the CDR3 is TGCGCCAGCAGCTTGGACAGGTTTAGCTCCTACGAGCAGTACTTC.

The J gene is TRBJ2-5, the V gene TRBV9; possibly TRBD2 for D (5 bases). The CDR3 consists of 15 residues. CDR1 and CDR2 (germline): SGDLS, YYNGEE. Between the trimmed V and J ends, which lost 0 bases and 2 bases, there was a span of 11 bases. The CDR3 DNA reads TGTGCCAGCAGCGTAGGAGGCAGCGGACAAGAGACCCAGTACTTC. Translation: CASSVGGSGQETQYF.

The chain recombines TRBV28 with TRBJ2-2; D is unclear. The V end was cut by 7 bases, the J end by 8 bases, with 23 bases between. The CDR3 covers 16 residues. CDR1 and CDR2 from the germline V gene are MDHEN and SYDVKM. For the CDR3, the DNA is TGTGCCAGCACCCCCCCCGGCGGCACCGGTCCTGGGGAGCTGTTTTTT. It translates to CASTPPGGTGPGELFF.

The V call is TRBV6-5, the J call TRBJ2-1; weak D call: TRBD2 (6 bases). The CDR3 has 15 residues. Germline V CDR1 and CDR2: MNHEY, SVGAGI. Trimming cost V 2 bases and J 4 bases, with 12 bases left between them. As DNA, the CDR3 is TGTGCCAGCAGTTACACGGCGGGATCTTACAATGAGCAGTTCTTC. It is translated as CASSYTAGSYNEQFF.

CDR3 in DNA: TGCGCCAGCAGTGAGGGGGGTGCGATTGGAGTTGGCGGGGAGCTGTTTTTT. This codes for CASSEGGAIGVGGELFF. The V call is TRBV10-1, the J call TRBJ2-2, with D perhaps assigned TRBD1 or TRBD2 (5 bases each). The V end was cut by 2 bases, the J end by 7 bases, with 20 bases between. Per germline, CDR1 WNHNN and CDR2 SYGVQD (reference sequence). The CDR3 runs to 17 residues.

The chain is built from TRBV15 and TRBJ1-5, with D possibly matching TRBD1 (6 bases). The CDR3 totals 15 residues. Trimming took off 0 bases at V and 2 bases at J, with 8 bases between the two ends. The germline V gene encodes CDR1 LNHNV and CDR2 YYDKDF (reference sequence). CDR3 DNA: TGTGCCACCAGCAGAGATGGGGGCCGCAATCAGCCCCAGCATTTT. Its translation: CATSRDGGRNQPQHF.

CDR3 sequence (DNA): TGTGCCAGCAGTTTGTTTAGCGGGAGGGCGAACACCGGGGAGCTGTTTTTT. Translated, it gives CASSLFSGRANTGELFF. J is TRBJ2-2 and V is TRBV27; 11 nucleotides line up with TRBD2. The CDR3 extends over 17 amino acids. With V trimmed by 3 bases and J by 0 bases, 3 bases remained unmatched. Germline loops: CDR1 MNHEY, CDR2 SMNVEV (reference sequence).

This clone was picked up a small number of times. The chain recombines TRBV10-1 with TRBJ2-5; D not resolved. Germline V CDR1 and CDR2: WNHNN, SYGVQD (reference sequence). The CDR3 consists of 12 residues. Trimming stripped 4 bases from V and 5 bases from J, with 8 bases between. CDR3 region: CASSVTGETQYF. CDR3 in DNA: TGCGCCAGCAGTGTCACCGGGGAGACCCAGTACTTC.